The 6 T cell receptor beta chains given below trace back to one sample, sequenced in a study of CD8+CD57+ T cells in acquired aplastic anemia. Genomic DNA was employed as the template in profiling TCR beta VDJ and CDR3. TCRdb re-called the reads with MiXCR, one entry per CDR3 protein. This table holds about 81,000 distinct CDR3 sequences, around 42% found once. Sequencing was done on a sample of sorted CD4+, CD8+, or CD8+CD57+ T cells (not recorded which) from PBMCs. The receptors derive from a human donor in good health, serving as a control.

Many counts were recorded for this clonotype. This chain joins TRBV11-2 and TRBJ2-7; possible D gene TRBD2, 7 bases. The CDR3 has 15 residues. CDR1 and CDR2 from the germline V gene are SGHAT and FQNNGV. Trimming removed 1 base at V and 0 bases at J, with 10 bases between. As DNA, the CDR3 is TGTGCCAGCAGCTTAGGGGCGGGGGCCTCCTACGAGCAGTACTTC. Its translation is CASSLGAGASYEQYF.

The CDR3 loop reads CASIHPFGETQYF. Written as DNA, the CDR3 is TGTGCCAGCATCCATCCCTTCGGAGAGACCCAGTACTTC. The chain employs TRBV2 and TRBJ2-5; D is unclear. The CDR3 has 13 amino acids. Trimming took off 7 bases at V and 4 bases at J, with 13 bases between the two ends. Germline CDR1 reads SNHLY; CDR2 reads FYNNEI.

The CDR3 loop reads CASSPSGIGYTF. The CDR3 bases are TGCGCCAGCAGCCCTTCAGGAATTGGCTACACCTTC. The chain joins TRBV5-1 to TRBJ1-2; no firm D call. V shed 4 bases and J shed 7 bases, with 11 bases lying between them. This CDR3 region has 12 residues. Germline assignment: CDR1 SGHRS and CDR2 YFSETQ.

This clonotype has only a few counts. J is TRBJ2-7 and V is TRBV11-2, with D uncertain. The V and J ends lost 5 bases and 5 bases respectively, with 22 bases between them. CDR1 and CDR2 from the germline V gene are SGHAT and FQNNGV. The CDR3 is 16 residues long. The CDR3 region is CASSARVSALLDEQYF. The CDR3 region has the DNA TGTGCCAGCAGCGCCCGGGTGAGTGCGTTACTGGACGAGCAGTACTTC.

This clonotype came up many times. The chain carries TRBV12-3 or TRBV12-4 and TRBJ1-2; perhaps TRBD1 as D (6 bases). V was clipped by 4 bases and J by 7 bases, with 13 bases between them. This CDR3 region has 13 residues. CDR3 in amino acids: CASSYLQGSGYTF. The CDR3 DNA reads TGTGCCAGCAGTTACCTCCAGGGGAGTGGCTACACCTTC.

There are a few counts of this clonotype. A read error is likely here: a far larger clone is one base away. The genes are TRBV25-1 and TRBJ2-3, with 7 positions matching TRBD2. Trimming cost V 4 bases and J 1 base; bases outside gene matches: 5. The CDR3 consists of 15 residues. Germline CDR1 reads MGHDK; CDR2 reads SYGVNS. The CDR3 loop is CASSALAVGTDTQYF. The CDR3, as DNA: TGTGCCAGCAGTGCCCTAGCGGTGGGCACAGATACGCAGTATTTT.